Following are 18 T cell receptor beta chains from one sample sequenced in a study of control samples from healthy donors and cancer patients. Using immunoSEQ multiplex PCR, the repertoire was profiled, and TCRdb retains in-frame clones only, with some absent. Of fewer than 95,000 clones detected, around 86% appear once; the ten largest clones hold roughly 1.3%. The source material was blood. These receptors were collected from a woman between 50 and 59 years old in good health.

This chain links TRBV6-6 with TRBJ2-3; TRBD2 agrees at 11 bases. CDR1 is MNHNY and CDR2 is SVGAGI in the germline V gene (reference sequence). J lost 4 bases, V lost 5 bases, and 8 bases had no gene match. This CDR3 contains 16 residues. CDR3 residues: CASSAIAGGRSDTQYF. The CDR3 bases are TGTGCCAGCAGTGCTATAGCGGGGGGGCGGTCAGATACGCAGTATTTT.

The rearrangement joins TRBV18 to TRBJ2-7, with 8 nucleotides matching TRBD1. The CDR3 totals 16 residues. V lost 3 bases and J lost 0; bases outside the gene matches: 7. In germline, CDR1 is KGHSH, CDR2 LQKENI. The CDR3 coding sequence is TGTGCCAGCTCACCTCGAAACAGGGGGGCCTCCTACGAGCAGTACTTC. Amino acids: CASSPRNRGASYEQYF.

CDR3 sequence reads: CASSYSGTSTAGQYF. CDR3 DNA: TGTGCCAGCAGTTACTCCGGGACTAGCACCGCCGGGCAGTACTTC. The chain joins TRBV6-2 or TRBV6-3 to TRBJ2-7, with 9 bases that match TRBD2. This CDR3 comprises 15 residues. Germline lookup yields CDR1 MNHEY and CDR2 SVGEGT. Trimming removed 0 bases from V and 9 bases from J; junction bases left unmatched: 9.

The chain recombines TRBV3-1 (or the pseudogene TRBV3-2) with TRBJ2-1; D is unresolved. Germline V gene lookup returns CDR1 LGHDT and CDR2 YNNKEL (reference sequence). The V gene lost 4 bases and the J gene lost 0 bases, with 10 bases spanning the gap. The CDR3 has 15 amino acids. The CDR3, as DNA: TGTGCCAGCAGCCCTCCTACAAGCTCCTACAATGAGCAGTTCTTC. Its translation: CASSPPTSSYNEQFF.

V usage is TRBV27 and J usage is TRBJ1-1, with TRBD1 as a possible D gene (6 bases). V gave up 7 bases and J gave up 3 bases, with 18 bases separating them. The CDR3 covers 15 residues. Germline CDR1 reads MNHEY; CDR2 reads SMNVEV (reference sequence). The CDR3: CASKEGGARDTEAFF. CDR3 sequence (DNA): TGTGCCAGCAAGGAGGGGGGGGCCAGGGACACTGAAGCTTTCTTT.

The chain combines TRBV6-5 with TRBJ1-4; D not certain. Trimming took off 6 bases at V and 8 bases at J, with 13 bases between the two ends. This CDR3 contains 13 residues. Germline lookup yields CDR1 MNHEY and CDR2 SVGAGI. Written as DNA, the CDR3 is TGTGCCAGCAGGGAGGTATTTGGGGAAAAACTGTTTTTT. It translates to CASREVFGEKLFF.

J is TRBJ2-2 and V is TRBV7-2; 10 bases align to TRBD2. Trimming at V came to 4 bases and at J to 1 base, leaving 3 bases not matched to a gene. The length of the CDR3 is 16 residues. Germline V CDR1 and CDR2: SGHTA, FQGNSA. The CDR3 reads CASSSLAGRNTGELFF. Written as DNA, the CDR3 is TGTGCCAGCAGCTCACTAGCGGGGCGGAACACCGGGGAGCTGTTTTTT. Full variable domain (remainder filled in from reference TRBV7-2 and TRBJ2-2): GAGVSQSPSNKVTEKGKDVELRCDPISGHTALYWYRQSLGQGLEFLIYFQGNSAPDKSGLPSDRFSAERTGGSVSTLTIQRTQQEDSAVYLCASSSLAGRNTGELFFGEGSRLTVL.

The CDR3: CASSVARLAGTDTQYF. The CDR3 DNA sequence: TGTGCCAGCAGCGTAGCTCGCCTAGCCGGCACAGATACGCAGTATTTT. This rearrangement joins TRBV9 to TRBJ2-3, with D possibly being TRBD2 (5 bases). Germline lookup yields CDR1 SGDLS and CDR2 YYNGEE. This CDR3 is 16 amino acids long. Trimming took 0 bases from V and 1 from J, leaving 12 bases between them.

The rearrangement uses TRBV10-3 and TRBJ1-2; tentatively, D is TRBD1 (6 bases). The CDR3 loop spans 11 amino acids. V was trimmed by 8 bases and J by 4 bases, leaving 8 bases between them. CDR1 is ENHRY, CDR2 SYGVKD, per germline. CDR3 DNA sequence: TGTGCCATCCAACAGGGCTATGGCTACACCTTC. Encoded protein: CAIQQGYGYTF.

The J gene is TRBJ2-7, the V gene TRBV7-2, with 9 bases lining up with TRBD2. The V and J ends lost 5 bases and 3 bases, in that order; junction bases with no gene match: 8. This CDR3 has 15 amino acids. CDR1 and CDR2 (germline): SGHTA, FQGNSA. The CDR3 DNA follows: TGTGCCAGCAGCCGTAGGGCTAGCGGGGTCTACGAGCAGTACTTC. Residues: CASSRRASGVYEQYF.

The CDR3 DNA reads as TGTGCCAGCTCACCCAGGGTACGGGACAGGGGGCAGCTCAACTATGGCTACACCTTC. This sequence encodes CASSPRVRDRGQLNYGYTF. The rearrangement joins TRBV18 to TRBJ1-2; 12 bases match TRBD1. The CDR3 runs to 19 residues. Per the germline V gene, CDR1 is KGHSH and CDR2 is LQKENI. The V gene end was trimmed by 3 bases and the J gene end by 2 bases; junction bases not matched to a gene: 13. The full variable domain, rest sourced from reference TRBV18 and TRBJ1-2, is NAGVMQNPRHLVRRRGQEARLRCSPMKGHSHVYWYRQLPEEGLKFMVYLQKENIIDESGMPKERFSAEFPKEGPSILRIQQVVRGDSAAYFCASSPRVRDRGQLNYGYTFGSGTRLTVV.

The chain combines TRBV7-9 with TRBJ2-3; a weak D match, TRBD2 (7 bases). CDR1 SEHNR and CDR2 FQNEAQ come from the germline V gene (reference sequence). V was shortened by 5 bases and J by 1 base, with 16 bases between the two germline ends. The CDR3 has 16 amino acids. CDR3 protein: CASSPNLGGGTDTQYF. CDR3 coding DNA: TGTGCCAGCAGCCCTAACCTAGGGGGGGGCACAGATACGCAGTATTTT.

The rearrangement links TRBV5-1 to TRBJ1-1; the match to TRBD1 covers 7 bases. This CDR3 spans 13 amino acids. In germline, CDR1 is SGHRS, CDR2 YFSETQ. The V and J ends lost 4 bases and 7 bases, in that order; junction bases with no gene match: 7. This CDR3 reads CASSPQTGNEAFF. The CDR3, as DNA: TGCGCCAGCAGCCCCCAGACAGGGAATGAAGCTTTCTTT.

The rearrangement joins TRBV4-1 to TRBJ2-7, with TRBD2 matching 8 bases. Trimming took 1 base from V and 4 from J; bases not matched to a gene: 9. The germline V gene has CDR1 MGHRA and CDR2 YSYEKL. This CDR3 contains 16 residues. CDR3 sequence (DNA): TGCGCCAGCAGCCAAGGGGTCGGGGGGGCGCCTTACGAGCAGTACTTC. Translating it yields CASSQGVGGAPYEQYF.

The chain joins TRBV19 to TRBJ2-5; tentatively, D is TRBD2 (5 bases). This CDR3 contains 12 residues. CDR1 and CDR2 (germline): LNHDA, SQIVND (reference sequence). V gave up 4 bases and J gave up 5 bases, with 8 bases separating them. Written as DNA, the CDR3 is TGTGCCAGTAGTACTCGAGGGGAGACCCAGTACTTC. It translates to CASSTRGETQYF.

The chain has TRBV11-2 and TRBJ2-1; perhaps TRBD2 as D (6 bases). V lost 1 base, J lost 3 bases, and 10 bases lay in between. CDR1 is SGHAT and CDR2 is FQNNGV in the germline V gene. The CDR3 has 15 amino acids. The CDR3 nucleotides are TGTGCCAGCAGCTTAGGCGCGGGGAGCTACAATGAGCAGTTCTTC. It encodes CASSLGAGSYNEQFF.

This clone showed up just a few times. The gene calls are TRBV15 and TRBJ2-5, with TRBD1 as a possible D gene (6 bases). CDR3 length: 13 residues. V lost 4 bases and J lost 5, with 11 bases in between. CDR1 and CDR2 (germline): LNHNV, YYDKDF (reference sequence). Written as DNA, the CDR3 is TGTGCCACCAGCACAGGGGCGCGGGAGACCCAGTACTTC. It codes for CATSTGARETQYF.

The rearrangement links TRBV2 to TRBJ2-7; tentatively, D is TRBD2 (5 bases). Germline values: CDR1 SNHLY, CDR2 FYNNEI. The CDR3 totals 14 residues. Deletions cut 6 bases from V and 2 bases from J, with 14 bases between. The DNA for the CDR3 is TGTGCCAGCAGCGACTACCCCGGTACCTACGAGCAGTACTTC. This sequence encodes CASSDYPGTYEQYF.